What follows are 20 T cell receptor beta chains derived from one specimen sequenced in a study of identical twins. TCRdb itself ran the 5' RACE reads through MiXCR, one entry per CDR3 protein. The table shows some 710,000 distinct CDR3 sequences, with 5.5% to 6.5% occurring only once. Sequencing input: naive T cells sorted from blood. All receptors come from a young man in good health.

This rearrangement joins TRBV2 to TRBJ2-2; 7 bases line up with TRBD1. V lost 11 bases, J lost 1 base, and 10 bases stayed unmatched. Per germline, CDR1 SNHLY and CDR2 FYNNEI. The CDR3 loop spans 15 amino acids. The CDR3 sequence: CARKQGTLNTGELFF. In DNA form, the CDR3 reads TGTGCCCGGAAACAGGGGACCCTGAACACCGGGGAGCTGTTTTTT. The full variable domain, with the rest looked up from reference TRBV2 and TRBJ2-2, is EPEVTQTPSHQVTQMGQEVILRCVPISNHLYFYWYRQILGQKVEFLVSFYNNEISEKSEIFDDQFSVERPDGSNFTLKIRSTKLEDSAMYFCARKQGTLNTGELFFGEGSRLTVL.

The rearrangement links TRBV4-1 to TRBJ2-3, with D tentatively TRBD2 (6 bases). Trimming removed 1 base from V and 2 bases from J, with 19 bases in between. The CDR3 length is 18 residues. Germline V CDR1 and CDR2: MGHRA, YSYEKL. CDR3 sequence reads: CASSQGNGRSRDTDTQYF. In nucleotides, the CDR3 is TGCGCCAGCAGCCAAGGGAACGGGAGAAGCAGGGACACAGATACGCAGTATTTT.

V gene TRBV12-3 or TRBV12-4 combines with J gene TRBJ1-2; D call uncertain. This CDR3 is built from 14 residues. Trimming stripped 2 bases from V and 8 bases from J, with 15 bases between. CDR3 sequence reads: CASSLTPHGQGYTF. The CDR3 DNA is TGTGCCAGCAGTTTAACCCCCCATGGCCAGGGCTACACCTTC.

This clonotype occurred many times. The chain recombines TRBV7-9 with TRBJ2-2; D could derive from TRBD1 or TRBD2 (5 bases each). CDR3 length: 13 amino acids. CDR1 and CDR2 (germline): SEHNR, FQNEAQ (reference sequence). The V and J ends lost 3 bases and 6 bases respectively, with 8 bases between them. CDR3 residues: CASSFSGPGELFF. As DNA, the CDR3 is TGTGCCAGCAGCTTCTCGGGGCCCGGGGAGCTGTTTTTT.

This clonotype was found a few times. The rearrangement links TRBV27 to TRBJ2-7; 9 bases fit TRBD1. CDR3 length: 14 residues. J lost 3 bases, V lost 3 bases, and 3 bases had no gene match. Germline CDR1 MNHEY, CDR2 SMNVEV (reference sequence). The CDR3 nucleotides read TGTGCCAGCAGTTTTGGACAGGGGATCTACGAGCAGTACTTC. Translated: CASSFGQGIYEQYF.

The J gene is TRBJ2-5, the V gene TRBV5-1; 11 positions match TRBD2. This CDR3 comprises 16 residues. The V gene end was trimmed by 4 bases and the J gene end by 2 bases; junction bases not matched to a gene: 7. The V gene's germline CDR1 is SGHRS and CDR2 YFSETQ. CDR3 DNA: TGCGCCAGCAGCCCCGCCCTAGCGGGAGGACAAGAGACCCAGTACTTC. Protein product: CASSPALAGGQETQYF. Combining the CDR3 with reference TRBV5-1 and TRBJ2-5 gives the whole variable domain KAGVTQTPRYLIKTRGQQVTLSCSPISGHRSVSWYQQTPGQGLQFLFEYFSETQRNKGNFPGRFSGRQFSNSRSEMNVSTLELGDSALYLCASSPALAGGQETQYFGPGTRLLVL.

There are many counts of this clonotype. The V call is TRBV12-3 or TRBV12-4, the J call TRBJ2-5, with 7 bases lining up with TRBD1. V was pared by 3 bases and J by 2 bases, with 3 bases of the junction left unmatched. The CDR3 totals 14 residues. CDR3 amino acids: CASSFRDSQETQYF. The CDR3 region has the DNA TGTGCCAGCAGTTTTAGGGACAGTCAAGAGACCCAGTACTTC.

This clonotype was found many times. The chain combines TRBV12-3 or TRBV12-4 with TRBJ1-1, with 8 bases aligning to TRBD1. The CDR3 length is 14 residues. The V segment lost 5 bases and the J segment 4 bases; nucleotides outside the gene matches: 6. This CDR3 is CASSVTGGTTEAFF. CDR3 bases: TGTGCCAGCAGTGTAACAGGGGGTACCACTGAAGCTTTCTTT.

V is TRBV6-1 and J is TRBJ2-5; D not certain. The CDR3 length is 14 residues. Trimming took 8 bases from V and 5 from J, leaving 18 bases between them. Germline V gives CDR1 MNHNS, CDR2 SASEGT. The CDR3 loop is CASGGRRYGETQYF. Written as DNA, the CDR3 is TGTGCCAGCGGCGGCAGGCGGTATGGGGAGACCCAGTACTTC.

This clonotype was seen ten or more times. The chain recombines TRBV4-3 with TRBJ2-1; possibly TRBD1 for D (5 bases). Between the trimmed V and J ends, which lost 1 base and 3 bases, there was a span of 16 bases. CDR1 LGHNA and CDR2 YSLEER come from the germline V gene. The CDR3 sequence is 17 residues long. The DNA for the CDR3 is TGCGCCAGCAGCCAAGGCGTGGGGCAGGTCAACTACAATGAGCAGTTCTTC. The encoded protein is CASSQGVGQVNYNEQFF.

This clonotype has a count of ten or more. The CDR3 sequence: CAISEGQEYEQYF. The CDR3, as DNA: TGTGCCATCAGTGAGGGACAGGAGTACGAGCAGTACTTC. V gene TRBV10-3 combines with J gene TRBJ2-7, with 7 bases identical to TRBD1. CDR3 length: 13 residues. Germline V lookup: CDR1 ENHRY, CDR2 SYGVKD. J lost 4 bases, V lost 2 bases, and 2 bases had no gene match.

In this sample, this clonotype turned up many times. The J gene is TRBJ2-3, the V gene TRBV12-3 or TRBV12-4; no reliable D call. V lost 2 bases and J lost 2, with 11 bases in between. The CDR3 extends over 15 amino acids. This CDR3 reads CASSLPGFYTDTQYF. In DNA, the CDR3 is TGTGCCAGCAGTTTACCCGGCTTCTACACAGATACGCAGTATTTT.

This clonotype was seen ten or more times. The chain has TRBV4-3 and TRBJ2-6; D unresolved. Germline V gene lookup returns CDR1 LGHNA and CDR2 YSLEER. Trimming took 0 bases from V and 2 from J, leaving 8 bases between them. The CDR3 has 16 residues. DNA for the CDR3: TGCGCCAGCAGCCAAGATGAAGGGACTGGGGCCAACGTCCTGACTTTC. Translated, it gives CASSQDEGTGANVLTF.

The V and J genes are TRBV20-1 and TRBJ2-7; perhaps D is TRBD1 or TRBD2 (5 bases each). The CDR3 is 12 residues long. Trimming took off 7 bases at V and 0 bases at J, with 10 bases between the two ends. CDR1 and CDR2 (germline): DFQATT, SNEGSKA (reference sequence). The CDR3 loop is CSVGTLSYEQYF. The CDR3 bases are TGCAGTGTCGGGACCCTCTCCTACGAGCAGTACTTC.

This clonotype occurred a few times. The V call is TRBV5-5, the J call TRBJ2-7, with TRBD1 identical over 10 bases. This CDR3 spans 17 amino acids. V lost 1 base to trimming and J lost 2 bases; unmatched junction nucleotides: 9. Looked up from germline, CDR1 is SGHKS and CDR2 is YYEKEE (reference sequence). CDR3: CASSLRDRGHSPYEQYV. The CDR3 DNA follows: TGTGCCAGCAGCTTGCGGGACAGGGGCCATAGCCCCTACGAGCAGTACGTC.

The chain links TRBV19 to TRBJ2-3; TRBD1 agrees at 11 bases. CDR1 is LNHDA, CDR2 SQIVND, per germline (reference sequence). V was clipped by 4 bases and J by 4 bases; unmatched bases: 4. CDR3 length: 15 amino acids. The CDR3 DNA reads TGTGCCAGTAGTAACGGGACAGGGGGTTCAGATACGCAGTATTTT. Amino acid sequence: CASSNGTGGSDTQYF.

This clonotype was found many times. This sequence joins TRBV12-3 or TRBV12-4 and TRBJ1-5; a possible D gene is TRBD1 (6 bases). Deletions cut 1 base from V and 5 bases from J, with 12 bases between. The CDR3 extends over 15 amino acids. This chain's CDR3 is CASSLGGGRDQPQHF. The DNA of the CDR3 is TGTGCCAGCAGTTTAGGGGGGGGCCGCGATCAGCCCCAGCATTTT.

This clonotype was seen at least ten times. V is TRBV12-3 or TRBV12-4 and J is TRBJ2-2; tentative D call: TRBD1 (6 bases). This CDR3 comprises 15 residues. Trimming cost V 7 bases and J 0 bases, with 12 bases left between them. The CDR3 reads CASTPTGTNTGELFF. The CDR3 DNA is TGTGCCAGCACCCCGACAGGAACGAACACCGGGGAGCTGTTTTTT.

This chain uses TRBV5-1 with TRBJ2-1, with 7 bases matching TRBD1. CDR1 is SGHRS and CDR2 is YFSETQ in the germline V gene. The CDR3 runs to 15 residues. V was pared by 1 base and J by 3 bases, with 4 bases of the junction left unmatched. The CDR3 is CASSLRQGNYNEQFF. CDR3 nucleotide sequence: TGCGCCAGCAGCTTGAGACAGGGAAACTACAATGAGCAGTTCTTC.

The V call is TRBV20-1, the J call TRBJ2-3, with D hard to call. CDR1 is DFQATT, CDR2 SNEGSKA, per germline (reference sequence). The CDR3 runs to 14 residues. The V gene lost 6 bases and the J gene lost 5 bases, with 18 bases spanning the gap. The CDR3 spells CSAQRRASGDTQYF. The CDR3 nucleotides read TGCAGTGCCCAAAGAAGAGCGAGTGGAGATACGCAGTATTTT.